These 21 T cell receptor beta chains share one sample of origin, sequenced in a study of technical replicates of blood from a handful of donors. TCRdb's copy holds only in-frame clones and misses some; the assay was immunoSEQ multiplex PCR. The profile shows 74,000 or so clones, around 90% of them singletons. The specimen sequenced was T cells isolated from PBMCs. These TCRs come from a human donor in good health.

The V gene is TRBV7-9, the J gene TRBJ1-2; 7 positions match TRBD1. CDR1 is SEHNR and CDR2 is FQNEAQ in the germline V gene (reference sequence). Losses at the gene ends were 5 bases for V and 7 bases for J; bases not matched to a gene: 4. This CDR3 contains 12 residues. The DNA of the CDR3 is TGTGCCAGCAGCGAAACAGGGGCTGGCTACACCTTC. Its protein product is CASSETGAGYTF.

This chain uses TRBV11-2 with TRBJ2-2; a possible D gene is TRBD2 (6 bases). From germline, CDR1 is SGHAT and CDR2 FQNNGV. Trimming cost V 1 base and J 5 bases, with 14 bases left between them. CDR3 length equals 16 residues. The CDR3 loop reads CASSLVGTGPTGELFF. CDR3 DNA sequence: TGTGCCAGCAGCTTAGTAGGGACTGGCCCAACCGGGGAGCTGTTTTTT.

This rearrangement joins TRBV6-5 to TRBJ2-5; D might be TRBD1 (6 bases). Trimming left V 0 bases short and J 5 bases short, with 16 bases between. The CDR3 has 16 residues. Germline V gene data show CDR1 as MNHEY and CDR2 as SVGAGI. CDR3 bases: TGTGCCAGCAGTTACTCGATGCCTGGGGGCGGTGAGACCCAGTACTTC. Amino acids: CASSYSMPGGGETQYF.

The chain joins TRBV7-9 to TRBJ2-1, with a weak D call TRBD2 (6 bases). The CDR3 contains 16 residues. Trimming shortened V by 6 bases and J by 0 bases, and 15 bases separated the two germline ends. Germline V CDR1 and CDR2: SEHNR, FQNEAQ (reference sequence). The CDR3 sequence is CASSPLLAVSYNEQFF. CDR3 DNA sequence: TGTGCCAGCAGTCCTTTATTAGCGGTCTCCTACAATGAGCAGTTCTTC.

V usage is TRBV9 and J usage is TRBJ1-2; a possible D gene is TRBD1 (6 bases). The CDR3 is 14 residues long. The V end lost 0 bases, the J end lost 5 bases, and 11 bases lay between the germline ends. Germline CDR1 and CDR2: SGDLS and YYNGEE. The CDR3 DNA is TGTGCCAGCAGCGTAGAACAGGGCGTTTATGGCTACACCTTC. This gives the protein CASSVEQGVYGYTF.

The count of this clone is one. The chain employs TRBV29-1 and TRBJ1-2; D possibly corresponds to TRBD1 (5 bases). Germline V gene data show CDR1 as SQVTM and CDR2 as ANQGSEA. V lost 4 bases, J lost 8 bases, and 20 bases lay in between. This CDR3 is 14 amino acids long. Here the CDR3 DNA reads TGCAGCGTTGCTTGGAACAGGATTTCTATAGGCTACACCTTC. Amino acid sequence: CSVAWNRISIGYTF.

The DNA of the CDR3 is TGCAGCGTTGATACCAGGGGAACAACAGATACGCAGTATTTT. It encodes CSVDTRGTTDTQYF. The rearrangement uses TRBV29-1 and TRBJ2-3, with a tentative D call TRBD1 (6 bases). Germline V lookup: CDR1 SQVTM, CDR2 ANQGSEA. CDR3 length equals 14 residues. V was trimmed by 3 bases and J by 3 bases, leaving 13 bases between them.

The rearrangement joins TRBV7-9 to TRBJ1-1; the D gene is possibly TRBD1 (6 bases). Trimming left V 10 bases short and J 1 base short, with 13 bases between. CDR1 is SEHNR and CDR2 is FQNEAQ in the germline V gene (reference sequence). The CDR3 loop spans 13 amino acids. The CDR3 nucleotides read TGTGCCATTCAACAGGGCTCGAACACTGAAGCTTTCTTT. As protein: CAIQQGSNTEAFF.

This chain connects TRBV5-6 to TRBJ1-3, with 8 positions matching TRBD1. J lost 0 bases, V lost 5 bases, and 7 bases had no gene match. CDR1 is SGHDT and CDR2 is YYEEEE in the germline V gene. The CDR3 sequence is 16 residues long. Here the CDR3 DNA reads TGTGCCAGCAGTACGGACAGGGAGGTCTCTGGAAACACCATATATTTT. Its protein product is CASSTDREVSGNTIYF.

CDR3 protein: CASSAGDIIYGYTF. The CDR3 DNA follows: TGTGCCAGCAGCGCAGGGGACATCATCTATGGCTACACCTTC. The V call is TRBV9, the J call TRBJ1-2, with D possibly matching TRBD1 (6 bases). Germline CDR1 reads SGDLS; CDR2 reads YYNGEE. Trimming took 3 bases from V and 4 from J, leaving 13 bases between them. The CDR3 has 14 residues.

The table lists this clone with a few counts. V and J are TRBV19 and TRBJ2-7; 11 bases agree with TRBD1. After removal of 2 bases from V and 5 bases from J, the junction contained 5 bases not matched to a gene. There are 15 residues in the CDR3. Looked up from germline, CDR1 is LNHDA and CDR2 is SQIVND (reference sequence). CDR3 nucleotides: TGTGCCAGTAGTATACCCCGGGACAGGGGGAACGAGCAGTACTTC. Protein: CASSIPRDRGNEQYF. The full variable domain, completed using reference TRBV19 and TRBJ2-7, is DGGITQSPKYLFRKEGQNVTLSCEQNLNHDAMYWYRQDPGQGLRLIYYSQIVNDFQKGDIAEGYSVSREKKESFPLTVTSAQKNPTAFYLCASSIPRDRGNEQYFGPGTRLTVT.

V gene TRBV13 combines with J gene TRBJ2-1; perhaps TRBD2 as D (5 bases). Trimming removed 5 bases at V and 8 bases at J, with 13 bases between. There are 13 residues in the CDR3. Germline lookup yields CDR1 PRHDT and CDR2 FYEKMQ (reference sequence). CDR3 bases: TGTGCCAGCAGCGAGGAATTGCGGGATGAGCAGTTCTTC. This gives the protein CASSEELRDEQFF.

This chain joins TRBV7-3 and TRBJ2-1, with 9 bases that match TRBD2. CDR3 size: 14 residues. The J segment lost 5 bases and the V segment lost 5 bases, leaving 4 bases of the junction unmatched. Germline V gene sequence: CDR1 SGHTA, CDR2 FQGTGA. The CDR3 nucleotides read TGTGCCAGCAGCCAAGGGACTAGCCACAATGAGCAGTTCTTC. Residues: CASSQGTSHNEQFF. The entire variable domain, with the rest obtained from reference TRBV7-3 and TRBJ2-1, is as follows: GAGVSQTPSNKVTEKGKYVELRCDPISGHTALYWYRQSLGQGPEFLIYFQGTGAADDSGLPNDRFFAVRPEGSVSTLKIQRTERGDSAVYLCASSQGTSHNEQFFGPGTRLTVL.

The V call is TRBV2, the J call TRBJ2-1, with a possible D match to TRBD1 (5 bases). CDR1 SNHLY and CDR2 FYNNEI come from the germline V gene. This CDR3 has 13 residues. The CDR3, as DNA: TGTGCGGGGCAGACAGTTTTAGAAAATGAGCAGTTCTTC. Its protein is CAGQTVLENEQFF.

V gene TRBV6-1 combines with J gene TRBJ2-5; D possibly corresponds to TRBD1 (6 bases). In germline, CDR1 is MNHNS, CDR2 SASEGT. There are 15 residues in the CDR3. V dropped 3 bases and J dropped 2 bases, with 13 bases sitting between them. The CDR3 loop is CASSDSPGVQETQYF. As DNA, the CDR3 is TGTGCCAGCAGTGATTCTCCAGGGGTGCAAGAGACCCAGTACTTC.

The rearrangement uses TRBV6-1 and TRBJ1-2; TRBD1 might be the D (5 bases). V was shortened by 2 bases and J by 2 bases, with 6 bases between the two germline ends. Looked up from germline, CDR1 is MNHNS and CDR2 is SASEGT. This CDR3 spans 13 amino acids. CDR3 bases: TGTGCCAGCAGTGAAAGGACAAACTATGGCTACACCTTC. This gives the protein CASSERTNYGYTF.

The DNA for the CDR3 is TGTGCCAGCAGTTGGACTAGCGGGAGAGGGGATGAGCAGTTCTTC. It translates to CASSWTSGRGDEQFF. The chain has TRBV6-5 and TRBJ2-1, with 13 bases fitting TRBD2. The CDR3 covers 15 residues. With 4 bases clipped from V and 8 bases from J, the junction kept 5 bases outside the gene matches. Looked up from germline, CDR1 is MNHEY and CDR2 is SVGAGI.

This chain uses TRBV4-1 with TRBJ2-5, with D uncertain. The V end lost 2 bases, the J end lost 3 bases, and 7 bases lay between the germline ends. Per germline, CDR1 MGHRA and CDR2 YSYEKL. The CDR3 spans 13 residues. The CDR3 coding sequence is TGCGCCAGCAGCCAACAGGTTGAAGAGACCCAGTACTTC. Translating it yields CASSQQVEETQYF.

The V and J genes are TRBV5-8 and TRBJ1-2; D might be TRBD1 (6 bases). This CDR3 is built from 14 residues. CDR1 and CDR2 from the germline V gene are SGHTS and YDEGEE. V was trimmed by 2 bases and J by 2 bases, leaving 10 bases between them. CDR3 bases: TGTGCCAGCAGCTTTTTCACAGGGAACTATGGCTACACCTTC. Its translation: CASSFFTGNYGYTF.

The chain carries TRBV5-1 and TRBJ2-7; no firm D call. The CDR3 sequence is 13 residues long. Germline CDR1 SGHRS, CDR2 YFSETQ. V was cut by 4 bases and J by 2 bases, with 10 bases left in between. CDR3 protein: CASSIQSPYEQYF. CDR3 bases: TGCGCCAGCAGCATACAGTCTCCCTACGAGCAGTACTTC.

This clone was detected a few times. The rearrangement links TRBV29-1 to TRBJ1-1, with D maybe TRBD1 (6 bases). Trimming removed 4 bases from V and 1 base from J, with 10 bases in between. From germline, CDR1 is SQVTM and CDR2 ANQGSEA. The CDR3 is 13 residues long. CDR3 loop: CSVAGDTNTEAFF. In nucleotides, the CDR3 is TGCAGCGTTGCAGGGGATACGAACACTGAAGCTTTCTTT.